These 8 T cell receptor beta chains were sequenced from one sample in a study of blood T cell repertoires in COVID-19. The data were produced by immunoSEQ multiplex PCR, yet TCRdb's version contains in-frame clones alone and is incomplete. In the table there are fewer than 200,000 clones, around 89% of which are singletons. The source material was peripheral blood. The receptors come from a man in his fifties or sixties with acute or convalescent COVID-19.

The chain couples TRBV19 to TRBJ1-5; possible D gene TRBD1, 5 bases. Germline CDR1 is LNHDA and CDR2 is SQIVND (reference sequence). The CDR3 runs to 12 residues. Trimming shortened V by 10 bases and J by 7 bases, and 14 bases separated the two germline ends. CDR3 nucleotides: TGTGCCACCCAGGGTTGGGGCCAGCCCCAGCATTTT. It specifies CATQGWGQPQHF.

This chain connects TRBV6-5 to TRBJ2-7; 7 bases match TRBD1. CDR3 length: 13 residues. Germline trimming cut 8 bases from V and 3 bases from J; bases unmatched to any gene: 7. Germline lookup yields CDR1 MNHEY and CDR2 SVGAGI. The CDR3 nucleotides read TGTGCCAGCTGCCGGGACAGAAACTACGAGCAGTACTTC. Translating it yields CASCRDRNYEQYF.

The chain links TRBV6-5 to TRBJ2-5, with TRBD1 identical over 7 bases. The CDR3 has 14 amino acids. Germline lookup yields CDR1 MNHEY and CDR2 SVGAGI. Trimming cost V 9 bases and J 2 bases; bases outside gene matches: 9. The CDR3 loop reads CASAETGPQETQYF. The CDR3 coding sequence is TGTGCCAGTGCCGAGACAGGGCCTCAAGAGACCCAGTACTTC.

This sequence joins TRBV5-1 and TRBJ2-5, with 7 bases identical to TRBD1. Germline V gene data show CDR1 as SGHRS and CDR2 as YFSETQ. Trimming removed 2 bases from V and 5 bases from J; junction bases left unmatched: 3. This CDR3 has 13 residues. The CDR3 DNA reads as TGCGCCAGCAGCTTACAGGGGTCTGAGACCCAGTACTTC. Its translation is CASSLQGSETQYF.

V and J are TRBV29-1 and TRBJ1-5, with D perhaps TRBD1 (5 bases). Germline V gives CDR1 SQVTM, CDR2 ANQGSEA. Trimming left V 1 base short and J 2 bases short, with 12 bases between. The CDR3 is made up of 15 amino acids. The CDR3 loop is CSVEVGGTGNQPQHF. The CDR3 region has the DNA TGCAGCGTTGAAGTCGGGGGAACTGGCAATCAGCCCCAGCATTTT.

This rearrangement joins TRBV11-3 to TRBJ1-1; a possible D gene is TRBD1 (5 bases). Per germline, CDR1 SGHNT and CDR2 YENEEA. CDR3 size: 13 residues. V was shortened by 5 bases and J by 5 bases, with 12 bases between the two germline ends. The CDR3 reads CASSAGEGTEAFF. The CDR3 nucleotides are TGTGCCAGCAGCGCCGGGGAGGGGACTGAAGCTTTCTTT.

The chain employs TRBV7-8 and TRBJ1-5, with D possibly being TRBD1 (5 bases). From germline, CDR1 is SGHVS and CDR2 FQNEAQ. CDR3 length: 15 residues. The germline V and J ends were trimmed by 1 base and 8 bases, with 15 bases remaining between them. The CDR3 DNA reads TGTGCCAGCAGCTTAGGGGGAGGGGCAAGTAAGCCCCAGCATTTT. It encodes CASSLGGGASKPQHF. Filled out from reference TRBV7-8 and TRBJ1-5, the complete variable domain reads GAGVSQSPRYKVAKRGQDVALRCDPISGHVSLFWYQQALGQGPEFLTYFQNEAQLDKSGLPSDRFFAERPEGSVSTLKIQRTQQEDSAVYLCASSLGGGASKPQHFGDGTRLSIL.

The genes are TRBV5-5 and TRBJ2-2, with 10 bases matching TRBD1. Trimming cost V 4 bases and J 6 bases; bases outside gene matches: 9. There are 16 residues in the CDR3. Germline V CDR1 and CDR2: SGHKS, YYEKEE (reference sequence). CDR3 bases: TGTGCCAGCAGCCTAAGGACAGGGGGTTCCCCCGGGGAGCTGTTTTTT. It codes for CASSLRTGGSPGELFF. Full variable domain (remainder filled in from reference TRBV5-5 and TRBJ2-2): DAGVTQSPTHLIKTRGQQVTLRCSPISGHKSVSWYQQVLGQGPQFIFQYYEKEERGRGNFPDRFSARQFPNYSSELNVNALLLGDSALYLCASSLRTGGSPGELFFGEGSRLTVL.